This entry is about one TCR beta chain. Its antigen is not known. This sample was taken from a study of vaccination effects on CD4 cells after COVID-19. Measured with immunoSEQ multiplex PCR; TCRdb has only the in-frame clones, and not every one. The data hold approximately 31,000 clones, with approximately 72% observed a single time. ViraFEST expansion of antigen-specific CD4+ T cells with viral peptide pools preceded sequencing. Isolating CD4+ T cells followed roughly ten days of culture. This individual tested PCR-positive for SARS-CoV-2 infection between March and December 2020. The clonotype was recovered from a human donor who had a prior SARS-CoV-2 infection. The source material was CD4+ T cells from PBMCs cultured with a peptide pool, sampled before COVID-19 vaccination.

CDR3 sequence (DNA): TGTGCCAGCAGCGCAGGACAGGGCTATGGCTACACCTTC. Its translation is CASSAGQGYGYTF. The rearrangement uses TRBV7-3 and TRBJ1-2; TRBD1 agrees at 8 bases. This CDR3 is 13 amino acids long. V lost 5 bases and J lost 4; bases outside the gene matches: 3. Germline values: CDR1 SGHTA, CDR2 FQGTGA.